This note documents a single T cell receptor (beta chain) sequence. At one boundary the junction diverges from the germline segment, which might be a read error. The CDR3 totals 14 residues. CDR1 is MNHNY and CDR2 is SVGAGI in the germline V gene (reference sequence). Total RNA and DNA came together from 20-30 mg of bulk tissue without cell sorting. Every tumor yielded five separate sampled regions. These data are taken from a study of tumor-infiltrating lymphocytes in primary liver carcinoma. Using a constant-region primer together with ProtoScript II reverse transcriptase, TCR beta cDNA was made from about 500 ng of total RNA. Three nested multiplex PCR rounds, a slightly modified ARM-PCR, produced the libraries for TCR beta. For 10 cycles apiece, the opening two PCR rounds ran with TRBV1-TRBV30 forward primers and a C-beta reverse primer. Via MiXCR, TCRdb re-called the multiplex PCR reads, giving one row per CDR3 protein. Among 25,000 to 35,000 distinct CDR3 sequences listed, over 60% were seen once.

The sequenced sample was liver tumor tissue from sampling region 5. Subset specified: tumor region T5, tumor centre. The chain employs TRBV6-6 and TRBJ2-1; D is possibly TRBD2 (5 bases). The TCR sequence derives from a man in his forties with primary liver carcinoma and hepatitis B virus infection. The CDR3 is CASNYSALAPELFF. In DNA, the CDR3 is TGTGCCAGCAATTACTCGGCCCTAGCCCCTGAGCTGTTCTTT.